This T cell receptor beta chain was recovered during a study of OX40 agonist ivuxolimab in advanced cancers. About the research overall: In this trial design, patients received ivuxolimab intravenously at 0.01 to 10 mg/kg every 2 weeks.

The table came from immunoSEQ multiplex PCR; TCRdb's copy has only in-frame clones and leaves some out. The repertoire holds some 44,000 clones, with about 86% as singletons. With baseline, cycle 4 day 1, and cycle 7 day 1 as timepoints, blood was sampled. Concerning this clone itself: Its matching antigen is unknown.

Study-level results: The mean number of expanded clones was higher in CD8+ T cells than in CD4+. Dosing at 0.1 to 3.0 mg/kg was accompanied by clonal expansion of CD4+ and CD8+ blood T cells by week 6.

The CDR3 sequence is 16 residues long. J lost 4 bases, V lost 5 bases, and 5 bases had no gene match. Germline values: CDR1 MNHEY, CDR2 SMNVEV (reference sequence). Sequenced here: CD4+ or CD8+ T cells sorted from blood, sampled in a trial of the OX40 agonist ivuxolimab. The receptor's source is an adult with an advanced solid tumor such as melanoma, head and neck, liver or kidney cancer. The genes are TRBV27 and TRBJ2-1; 13 bases line up with TRBD2. In DNA form, the CDR3 reads TGTGCCAGCAGTACAATGGGACTAGCGGGGTACAATGAGCAGTTCTTC. Amino acid sequence: CASSTMGLAGYNEQFF.